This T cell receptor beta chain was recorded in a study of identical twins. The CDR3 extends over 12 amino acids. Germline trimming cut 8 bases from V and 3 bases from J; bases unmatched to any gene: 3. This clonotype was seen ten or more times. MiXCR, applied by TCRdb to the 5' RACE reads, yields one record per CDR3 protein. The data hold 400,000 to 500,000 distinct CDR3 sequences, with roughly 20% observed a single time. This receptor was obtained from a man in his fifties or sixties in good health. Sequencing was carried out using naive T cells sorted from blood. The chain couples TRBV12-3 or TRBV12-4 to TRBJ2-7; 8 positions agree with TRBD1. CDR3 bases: TGTGCCAGCGGCAGGGGGCTCTACGAGCAGTACTTC. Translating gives CASGRGLYEQYF.